What follows describes a single T cell receptor beta chain. Produced via immunoSEQ multiplex PCR; TCRdb's table is partial and in-frame only. This sample has roughly 250,000 clones, with around nine tenths found just once. This CDR3 has 20 residues. With V trimmed by 6 bases and J by 0 bases, 17 bases remained unmatched. This record belongs to a study of blood T cell repertoires in COVID-19. Sequenced input: PBMCs or T cells enriched from blood (not recorded which). This chain links TRBV23-1 with TRBJ2-3; 11 bases are a match to TRBD2. TRBV23-1 is sorted into the ORF group, with uncertain function. This sequence originates from a woman aged 18-29 years who had recovered from COVID-19. CDR3 DNA sequence: TGCGCCAGCAGAGCATATAGAACTGGGTGGACTAGCGGGAGCACAGATACGCAGTATTTT. As protein: CASRAYRTGWTSGSTDTQYF.